This T cell receptor (beta chain) was sequenced for a study of T cells in AML relapse after transplant (dated by TCRdb to the late 2010s). At the level of the whole study: The remission controls were clinically matched patients who stayed in long-term complete remission and had more than 3 years of follow-up. In patients given allogeneic HSCT for myeloid malignancy, this retrospective study looked at bone marrow T cells, examining both their TCR repertoires and their inhibitory receptor expression. Bone marrow collected about 1 year after HSCT from patients who maintained complete remission served as the remission samples. Study-wide conclusions, independent of this receptor: Very few samples underpinned the TCR repertoire comparisons, and for unsorted bone marrow each group had only a few individuals.

Libraries were made using PCR. A modified RACE PCR protocol, rather than multiplex PCR, was used to amplify TCR alpha and beta chains from RNA. An Illumina MiSeq was used to sequence the libraries, and raw reads were demultiplexed using sample-specific barcode combinations. Under the source paper's analysis protocol: TCR clonotypes were identified from the sequencing reads using MiXCR software. The public reads were quality trimmed at Q25 with fastp and then assembled into clones with MiXCR by TCRdb, keeping productive beta chains. One record per CDR3 amino acid sequence lists the most common genes and DNA. TCRdb, rather than the study authors, made the V and J calls. The sample yields over a hundred distinct CDR3 sequences; 25% to 30% were counted once. Of the sample, 33% falls within the top ten clones. For this clonotype: Its antigen remains unidentified. Base quality data are lacking; no much larger clone is found one base away.

The CDR3, cysteine through phenylalanine, is 16 amino acids long. The retained sequence is limited to the CDR3, 48 bases, with the frame set at the first base. The germline V gene (reference sequence) supplies CDR1 DFQATT and CDR2 SNEGSKA. For this chain, trimming is 1 base at the V end and 4 bases at the J end, and the number of junction bases without a gene match is 9. The TCR sequence derives from a human donor who had a stem cell transplant for acute myeloid leukemia. After a transplant, not all T cells may be the patient's own; some may come from the graft donor. Sequenced material: bone marrow, either the whole sample or a sorted T cell fraction (not recorded which), taken in complete remission. The chain is encoded by TRBV20-1 joined to TRBJ2-3; 9 junctional bases match TRBD1. The DNA is as follows: TGCAGTGCTAGAGGGTGGACAGGGGCCCTCCCAGATACGCAGTATTTT. This encodes CSARGWTGALPDTQYF.